This TCR beta chain was obtained from a study of T cell responses to AZD1222 COVID-19 vaccine. Study-wide findings and caveats: At baseline, just a handful of AZD1222 recipients tested seropositive.

Comments on this clone: What it binds is not known.

The germline gives CDR1 MNHNS, CDR2 SASEGT. The CDR3 is 18 residues long. The V and J ends lost 2 bases and 0 bases, in that order; junction bases with no gene match: 6. TCRdb's copy holds only in-frame clones and misses some; the assay was immunoSEQ multiplex PCR. The table lists about 83,000 clones, 75% to 95% of them singletons. J is TRBJ2-2 and V is TRBV6-1, with 10 bases identical to TRBD2. The sample here was peripheral blood, taken on day 0 of MenACWY control vaccination. The sequence was obtained from an adult in good health. The CDR3 here is CASSESVAGGANTGELFF. The CDR3 bases are TGTGCCAGCAGTGAAAGCGTAGCGGGAGGCGCGAACACCGGGGAGCTGTTTTTT.